These 2 T cell receptor beta chains share one sample of origin, sequenced in a study of shared clonotypes between healthy human individuals. Using immunoSEQ multiplex PCR, the repertoire was profiled, and TCRdb retains in-frame clones only, with some absent. The sample lists some 1 million clones, around 74% occurring once. Input material: memory CD4+ T cells sorted from blood. Regarding subset: CD45RA-negative fraction. The origin of the receptors is a young man in good health.

This chain connects TRBV29-1 to TRBJ1-1; possible D gene TRBD1, 6 bases. Trimming took 5 bases from V and 8 from J, leaving 12 bases between them. The CDR3 is made up of 11 amino acids. From germline, CDR1 is SQVTM and CDR2 ANQGSEA. The CDR3 region is CSVRGAPEAFF. In DNA, the CDR3 is TGCAGCGTTCGGGGGGCCCCGGAAGCTTTCTTT.

V and J are TRBV7-9 and TRBJ2-7; 7 bases line up with TRBD2. The germline CDR1 and CDR2 sequences are SEHNR and FQNEAQ (reference sequence). This CDR3 contains 13 residues. Trimming at V came to 4 bases and at J to 6 bases, leaving 6 bases not matched to a gene. CDR3 loop: CASSSPWGGEQYF. CDR3 bases: TGTGCCAGCAGCTCACCTTGGGGGGGCGAGCAGTACTTC.